This TCR beta chain was identified during a study of post-analysis software for immune sequencing data. On the study more broadly: Some patients lacked subtype; others had relapsing-remitting, secondary progressive or progressive-relapsing disease.

Libraries were made from TCR beta cDNA, and they carried unique molecular identifiers. It was from roughly 1 to 10 million T cells that some 460,000 cDNA molecules came. One entry per CDR3 protein results from TCRdb running MiXCR on the PCR reads. The sample consists of roughly 800,000 distinct CDR3 sequences, about 43% of them appearing once. Turning to this clonotype: The antigen remains undetermined.

V gave up 0 bases and J gave up 2 bases, with 14 bases separating them. Germline V gene data show CDR1 as SQVTM and CDR2 as ANQGSEA. The CDR3 is made up of 15 amino acids. Findings of the study overall: The study found TRBV5-6, TRBV5-1 and TRBV20-1 among four to six TRBV segments more frequent in patients than controls. Multiple sclerosis patients showed significantly lower normalized Chao1 diversity than controls did.

The chain recombines TRBV29-1 with TRBJ2-7, with D uncertain. Sequenced input: blood. The TCR was taken from a girl aged 10-17 years with multiple sclerosis. The CDR3 spells CSVEDHTRRPYEQYF. The CDR3 nucleotides read TGCAGCGTTGAAGACCACACCCGGAGACCCTACGAGCAGTACTTC.